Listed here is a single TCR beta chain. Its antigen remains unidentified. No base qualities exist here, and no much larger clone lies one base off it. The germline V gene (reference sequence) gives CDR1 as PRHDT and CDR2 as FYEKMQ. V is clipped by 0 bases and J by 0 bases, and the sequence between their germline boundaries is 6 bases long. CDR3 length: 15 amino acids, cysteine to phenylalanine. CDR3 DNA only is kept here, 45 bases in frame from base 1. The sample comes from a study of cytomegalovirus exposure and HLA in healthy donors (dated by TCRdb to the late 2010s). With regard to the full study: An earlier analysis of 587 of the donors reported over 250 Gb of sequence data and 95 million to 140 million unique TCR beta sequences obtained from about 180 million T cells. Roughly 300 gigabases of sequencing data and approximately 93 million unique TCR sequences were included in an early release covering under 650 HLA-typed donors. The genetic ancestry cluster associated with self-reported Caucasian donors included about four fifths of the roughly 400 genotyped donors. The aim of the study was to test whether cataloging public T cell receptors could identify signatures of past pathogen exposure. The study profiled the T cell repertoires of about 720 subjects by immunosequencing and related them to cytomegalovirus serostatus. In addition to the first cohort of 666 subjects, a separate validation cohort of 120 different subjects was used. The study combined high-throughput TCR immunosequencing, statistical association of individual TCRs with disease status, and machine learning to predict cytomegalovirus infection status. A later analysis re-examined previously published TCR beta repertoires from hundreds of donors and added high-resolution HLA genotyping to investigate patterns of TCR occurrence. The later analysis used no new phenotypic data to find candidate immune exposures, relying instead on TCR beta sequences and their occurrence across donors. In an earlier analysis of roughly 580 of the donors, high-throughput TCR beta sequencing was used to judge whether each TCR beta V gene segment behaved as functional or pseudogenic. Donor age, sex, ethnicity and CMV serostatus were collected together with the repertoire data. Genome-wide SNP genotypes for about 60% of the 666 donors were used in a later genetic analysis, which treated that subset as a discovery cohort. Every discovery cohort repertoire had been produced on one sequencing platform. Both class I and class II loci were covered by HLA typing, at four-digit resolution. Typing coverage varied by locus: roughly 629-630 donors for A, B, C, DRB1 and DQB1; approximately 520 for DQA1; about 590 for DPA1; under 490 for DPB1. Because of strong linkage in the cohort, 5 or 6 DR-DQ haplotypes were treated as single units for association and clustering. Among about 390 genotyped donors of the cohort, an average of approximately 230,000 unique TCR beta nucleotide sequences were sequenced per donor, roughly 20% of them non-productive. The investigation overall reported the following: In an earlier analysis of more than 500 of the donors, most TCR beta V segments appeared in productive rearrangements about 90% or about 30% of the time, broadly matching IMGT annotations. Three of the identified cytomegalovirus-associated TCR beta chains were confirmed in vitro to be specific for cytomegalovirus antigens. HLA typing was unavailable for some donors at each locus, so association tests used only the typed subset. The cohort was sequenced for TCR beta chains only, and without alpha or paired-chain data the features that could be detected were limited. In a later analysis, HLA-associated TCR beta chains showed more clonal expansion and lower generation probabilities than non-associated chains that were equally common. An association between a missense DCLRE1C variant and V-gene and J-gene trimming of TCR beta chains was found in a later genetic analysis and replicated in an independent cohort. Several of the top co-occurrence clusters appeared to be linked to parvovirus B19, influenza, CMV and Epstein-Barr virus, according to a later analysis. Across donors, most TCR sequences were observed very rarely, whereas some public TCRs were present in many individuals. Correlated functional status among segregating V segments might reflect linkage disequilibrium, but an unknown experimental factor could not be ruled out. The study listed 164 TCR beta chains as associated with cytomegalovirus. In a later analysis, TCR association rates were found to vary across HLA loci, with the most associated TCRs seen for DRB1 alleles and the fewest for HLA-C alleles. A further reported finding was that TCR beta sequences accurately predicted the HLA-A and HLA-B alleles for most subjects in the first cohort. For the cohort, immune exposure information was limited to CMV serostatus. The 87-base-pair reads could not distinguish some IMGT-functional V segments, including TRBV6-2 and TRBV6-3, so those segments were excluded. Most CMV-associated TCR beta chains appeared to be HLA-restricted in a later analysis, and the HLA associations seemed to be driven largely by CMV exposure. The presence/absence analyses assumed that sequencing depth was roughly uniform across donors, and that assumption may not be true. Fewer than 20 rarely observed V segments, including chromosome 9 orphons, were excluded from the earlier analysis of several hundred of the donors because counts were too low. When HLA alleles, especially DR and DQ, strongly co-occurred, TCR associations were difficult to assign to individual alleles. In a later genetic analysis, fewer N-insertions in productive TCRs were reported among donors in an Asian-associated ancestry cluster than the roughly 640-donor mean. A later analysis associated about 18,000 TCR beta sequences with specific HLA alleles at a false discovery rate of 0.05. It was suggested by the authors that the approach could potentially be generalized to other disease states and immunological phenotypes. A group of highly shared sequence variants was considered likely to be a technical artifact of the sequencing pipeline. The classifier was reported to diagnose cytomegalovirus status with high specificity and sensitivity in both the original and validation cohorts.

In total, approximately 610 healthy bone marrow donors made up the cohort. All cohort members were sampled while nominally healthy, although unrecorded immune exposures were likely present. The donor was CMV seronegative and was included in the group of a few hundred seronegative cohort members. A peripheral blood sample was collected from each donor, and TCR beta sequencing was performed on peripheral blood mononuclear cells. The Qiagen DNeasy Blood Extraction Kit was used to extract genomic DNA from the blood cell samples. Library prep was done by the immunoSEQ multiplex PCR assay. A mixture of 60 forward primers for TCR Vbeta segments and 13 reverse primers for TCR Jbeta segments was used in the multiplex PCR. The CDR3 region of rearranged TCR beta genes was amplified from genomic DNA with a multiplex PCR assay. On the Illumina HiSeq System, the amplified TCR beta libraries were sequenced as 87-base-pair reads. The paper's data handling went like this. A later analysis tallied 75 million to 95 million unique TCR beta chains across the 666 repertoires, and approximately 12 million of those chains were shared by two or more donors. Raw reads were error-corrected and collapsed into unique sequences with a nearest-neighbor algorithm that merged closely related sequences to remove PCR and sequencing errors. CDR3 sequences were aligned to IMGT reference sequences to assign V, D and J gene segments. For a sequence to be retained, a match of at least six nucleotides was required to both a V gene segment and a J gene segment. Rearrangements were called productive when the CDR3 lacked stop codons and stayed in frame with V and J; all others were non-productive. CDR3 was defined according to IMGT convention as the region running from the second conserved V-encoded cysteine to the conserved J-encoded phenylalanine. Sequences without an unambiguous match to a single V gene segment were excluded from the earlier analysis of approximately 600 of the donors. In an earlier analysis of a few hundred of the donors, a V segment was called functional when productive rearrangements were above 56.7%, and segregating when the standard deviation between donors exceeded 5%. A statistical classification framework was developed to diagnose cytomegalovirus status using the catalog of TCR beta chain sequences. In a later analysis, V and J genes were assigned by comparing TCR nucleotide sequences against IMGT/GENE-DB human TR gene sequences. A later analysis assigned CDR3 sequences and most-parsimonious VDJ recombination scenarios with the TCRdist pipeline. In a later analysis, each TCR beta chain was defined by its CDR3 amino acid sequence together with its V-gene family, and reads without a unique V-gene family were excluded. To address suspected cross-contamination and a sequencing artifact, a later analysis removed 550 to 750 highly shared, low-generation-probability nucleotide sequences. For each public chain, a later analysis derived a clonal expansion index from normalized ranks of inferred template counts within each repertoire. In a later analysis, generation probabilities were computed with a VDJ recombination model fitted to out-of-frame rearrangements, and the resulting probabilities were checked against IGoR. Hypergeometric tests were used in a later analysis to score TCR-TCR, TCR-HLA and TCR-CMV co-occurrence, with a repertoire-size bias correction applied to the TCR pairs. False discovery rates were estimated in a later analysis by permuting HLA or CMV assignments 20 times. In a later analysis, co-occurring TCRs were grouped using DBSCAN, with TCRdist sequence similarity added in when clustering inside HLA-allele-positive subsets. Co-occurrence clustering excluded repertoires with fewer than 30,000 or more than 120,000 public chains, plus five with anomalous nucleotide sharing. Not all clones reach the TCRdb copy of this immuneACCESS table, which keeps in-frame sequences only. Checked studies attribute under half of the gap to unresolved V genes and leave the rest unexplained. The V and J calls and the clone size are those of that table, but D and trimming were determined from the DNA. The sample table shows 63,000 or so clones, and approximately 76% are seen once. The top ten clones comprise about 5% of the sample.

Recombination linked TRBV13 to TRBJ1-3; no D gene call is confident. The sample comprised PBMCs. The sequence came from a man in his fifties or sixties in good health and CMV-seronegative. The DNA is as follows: TGTGCCAGCAGCTTAGGGGGGAGCTCTGGAAACACCATATATTTT. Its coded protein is CASSLGGSSGNTIYF.